The rows below give T cell receptor beta chains drawn from one sample of a study of CD8+ T cells in alopecia areata. Assay used: immunoSEQ multiplex PCR; TCRdb lists only in-frame clones, some missing. The sample carries under 300,000 clones, over 45% recorded once. The input for sequencing was CD4+ T cells sorted from blood, taken at approximately week 51, from a patient treated with tofacitinib. These receptors were obtained from a human donor with alopecia areata. The CDR3 runs from the conserved cysteine through the conserved F or W. D genes are given only for firm matches. Expanded clones are given a class, and other clones once, few, many or no size at all.

-,TRBJ2-1,TRBD2,TRBV18,CASSRTRNSGARDEQFF,TGTGCCAGCTCACGAACGCGGAATAGCGGGGCTAGGGATGAGCAGTTCTTC
-,TRBJ1-5,-,TRBV30,CAWSVDNSGNQPQHF,TGTGCCTGGAGTGTAGACAACAGTGGCAATCAGCCCCAGCATTTT
-,TRBJ2-6,-,TRBV15,CATSRGPTGANVLTF,TGTGCCACCAGCAGAGGCCCCACTGGGGCCAACGTCCTGACTTTC
-,TRBJ1-4,-,TRBV7-2,CASSSGRKGSTNEKLFF,TGTGCCAGCAGCTCGGGACGGAAAGGATCAACTAATGAAAAACTGTTTTTT
-,TRBJ2-2,TRBD1,TRBV9,CASNSRQGSGELFF,TGTGCCAGCAACTCAAGACAGGGCTCCGGGGAGCTGTTTTTT
once,TRBJ2-7,-,TRBV5-1,CASSLQTDRYEQYF,TGCGCCAGCAGCTTGCAAACAGACCGATACGAGCAGTACTTC
-,TRBJ1-5,-,TRBV10-3,CAISGSSGEQPQHF,TGTGCCATCAGTGGCTCCTCGGGGGAACAGCCCCAGCATTTT
once,TRBJ1-1,-,TRBV7-2,CASSFRGLDVEAFF,TGTGCCAGCAGCTTCCGGGGTTTAGATGTAGAAGCTTTCTTT
-,TRBJ2-7,-,TRBV7-9,CASSFLSYEQYF,TGTGCCAGCAGCTTTTTGTCGTACGAGCAGTACTTC
-,TRBJ2-7,-,TRBV15,CATSIPGFSAYEQYF,TGTGCCACCAGCATCCCGGGATTCTCAGCATACGAGCAGTACTTC
-,TRBJ1-1,-,TRBV19,CASSTPGRWNTEAFF,TGTGCCAGTAGTACCCCGGGACGGTGGAACACTGAAGCTTTCTTT
-,TRBJ1-5,-,TRBV2,CASSLQGNQPQHF,TGTGCCAGCAGTCTTCAGGGCAATCAGCCCCAGCATTTT
-,TRBJ2-2,TRBD2,TRBV5-4,CASSPGLAAGELFF,TGTGCCAGCAGTCCAGGACTAGCGGCCGGGGAGCTGTTTTTT
-,TRBJ1-2,-,TRBV7-2,CASSFHPGHPYGYTF,TGTGCCAGCAGCTTCCACCCGGGACACCCCTATGGCTACACCTTC
-,TRBJ2-3,-,TRBV5-6,CASSPWSTDTQYF,TGTGCCAGCAGCCCCTGGAGCACAGATACGCAGTATTTT
-,TRBJ1-5,-,TRBV30,CAWSLGDNQPQHF,TGTGCCTGGAGTCTAGGGGACAATCAGCCCCAGCATTTT